This T cell receptor (beta chain) was captured by sequencing in a study of neoadjuvant anti-PD-1 for oral cavity cancer. The time point is: after neoadjuvant nivolumab, at surgical resection. Patients were newly diagnosed with stage II-IVA oral cavity squamous cell carcinoma without prior systemic or radiation treatment. Using immunoSEQ multiplex PCR, the repertoire was profiled, and TCRdb retains in-frame clones only, with some absent. Of tens of thousands of clones listed, more than 35% are singletons. This clone was counted ten times or more. Its antigen is not known. Study-wide findings and caveats: Larger post-treatment preexisting tumor clones tracked with greater tumor shrinkage.

CDR1 is LGHNA and CDR2 is YSLEER in the germline V gene. The CDR3 is 16 residues long. V was cut by 0 bases and J by 1 base, with 7 bases left in between. The sequenced sample was tumor tissue, obtained after nivolumab (anti-PD-1) treatment. The chain employs TRBV4-3 and TRBJ2-6, with no clear D. The sequence derives from a person aged 40 to 85 with oral cavity squamous cell carcinoma. DNA of the CDR3: TGCGCCAGCAGCCAAGATGTCGCGTCTGGGGCCAACGTCCTGACTTTC. Its protein is CASSQDVASGANVLTF.